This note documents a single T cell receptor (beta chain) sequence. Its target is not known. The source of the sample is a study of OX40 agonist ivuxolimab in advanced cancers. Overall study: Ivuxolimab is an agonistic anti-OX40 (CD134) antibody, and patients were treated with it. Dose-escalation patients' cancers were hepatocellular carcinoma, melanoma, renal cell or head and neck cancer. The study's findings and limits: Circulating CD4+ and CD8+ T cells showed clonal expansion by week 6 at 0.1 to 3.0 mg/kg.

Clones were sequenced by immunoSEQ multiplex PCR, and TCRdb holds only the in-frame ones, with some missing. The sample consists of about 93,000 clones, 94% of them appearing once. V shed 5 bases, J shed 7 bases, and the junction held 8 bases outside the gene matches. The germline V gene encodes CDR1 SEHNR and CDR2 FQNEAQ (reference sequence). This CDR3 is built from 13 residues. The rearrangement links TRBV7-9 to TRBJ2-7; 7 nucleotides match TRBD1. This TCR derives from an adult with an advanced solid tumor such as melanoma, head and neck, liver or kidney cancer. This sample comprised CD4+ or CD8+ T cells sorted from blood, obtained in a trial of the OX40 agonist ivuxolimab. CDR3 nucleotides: TGTGCCAGCAGCCCCGAGGGGGCGCGTGAGCAGTACTTC. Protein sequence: CASSPEGAREQYF.